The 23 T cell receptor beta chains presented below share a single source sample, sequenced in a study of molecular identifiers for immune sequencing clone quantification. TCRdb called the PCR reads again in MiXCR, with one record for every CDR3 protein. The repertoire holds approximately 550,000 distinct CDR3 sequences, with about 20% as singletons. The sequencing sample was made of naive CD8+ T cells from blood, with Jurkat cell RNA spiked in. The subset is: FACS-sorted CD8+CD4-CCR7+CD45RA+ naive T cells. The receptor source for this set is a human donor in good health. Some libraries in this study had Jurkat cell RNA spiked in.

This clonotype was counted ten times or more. CDR3 sequence reads: CASTPGGGNMNTEAFF. CDR3 DNA: TGTGCCAGCACCCCCGGAGGGGGGAACATGAACACTGAAGCTTTCTTT. J is TRBJ1-1 and V is TRBV5-6; D may be TRBD1 (6 bases). The CDR3 extends over 16 amino acids. Trimming cost V 6 bases and J 0 bases, with 18 bases left between them. Germline V gives CDR1 SGHDT, CDR2 YYEEEE.

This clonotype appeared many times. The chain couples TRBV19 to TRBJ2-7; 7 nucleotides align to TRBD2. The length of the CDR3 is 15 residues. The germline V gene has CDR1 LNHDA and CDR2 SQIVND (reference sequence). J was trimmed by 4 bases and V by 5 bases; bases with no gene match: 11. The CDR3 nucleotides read TGTGCCAGTAGTTGGCAGACGGGAGGCGGATACGAGCAGTACTTC. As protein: CASSWQTGGGYEQYF.

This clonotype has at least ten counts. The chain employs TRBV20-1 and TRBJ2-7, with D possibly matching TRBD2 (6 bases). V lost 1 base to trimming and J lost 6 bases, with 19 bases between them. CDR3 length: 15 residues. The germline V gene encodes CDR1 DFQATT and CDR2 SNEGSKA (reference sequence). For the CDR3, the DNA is TGCAGTGCTAGAGCTTATTACGGGAGTAATGGCGAGCAGTACTTC. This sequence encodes CSARAYYGSNGEQYF.

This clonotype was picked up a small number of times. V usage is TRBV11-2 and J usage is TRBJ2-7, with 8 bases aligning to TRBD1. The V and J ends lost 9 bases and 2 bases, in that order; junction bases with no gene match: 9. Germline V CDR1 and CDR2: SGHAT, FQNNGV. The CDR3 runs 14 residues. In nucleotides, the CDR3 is TGTGCCAGTGGGATGACAGGGGAAGCCTACGAGCAGTACTTC. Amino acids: CASGMTGEAYEQYF. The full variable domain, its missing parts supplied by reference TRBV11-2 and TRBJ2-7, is EAGVAQSPRYKIIEKRQSVAFWCNPISGHATLYWYQQILGQGPKLLIQFQNNGVVDDSQLPKDRFSAERLKGVDSTLKIQPAKLEDSAVYLCASGMTGEAYEQYFGPGTRLTVT.

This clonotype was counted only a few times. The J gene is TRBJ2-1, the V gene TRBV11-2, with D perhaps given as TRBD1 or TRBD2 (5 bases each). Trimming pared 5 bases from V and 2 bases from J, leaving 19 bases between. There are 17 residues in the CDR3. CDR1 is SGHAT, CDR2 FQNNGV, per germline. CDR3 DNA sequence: TGTGCCAGCAGCCCCCAGGTAACGGGACCCCCCTACAATGAGCAGTTCTTC. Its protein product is CASSPQVTGPPYNEQFF.

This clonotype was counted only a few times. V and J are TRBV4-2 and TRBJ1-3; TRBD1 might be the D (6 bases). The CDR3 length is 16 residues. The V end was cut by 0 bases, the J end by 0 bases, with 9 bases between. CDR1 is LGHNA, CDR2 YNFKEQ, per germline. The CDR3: CASSQEGHLSGNTIYF. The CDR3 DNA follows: TGTGCCAGCAGCCAAGAGGGACACCTCTCTGGAAACACCATATATTTT.

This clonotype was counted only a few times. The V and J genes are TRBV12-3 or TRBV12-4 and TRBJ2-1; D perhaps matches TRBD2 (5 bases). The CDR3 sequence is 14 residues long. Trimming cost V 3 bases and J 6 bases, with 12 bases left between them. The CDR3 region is CASSFRLAGNEQFF. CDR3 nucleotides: TGTGCCAGCAGTTTTCGGCTAGCAGGCAATGAGCAGTTCTTC.

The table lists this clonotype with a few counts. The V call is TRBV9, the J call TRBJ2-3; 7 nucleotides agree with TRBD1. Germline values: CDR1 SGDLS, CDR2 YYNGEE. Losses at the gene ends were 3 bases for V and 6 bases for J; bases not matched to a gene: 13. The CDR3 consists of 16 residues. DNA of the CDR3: TGTGCCAGCAGCGACTACGGATCGACAGGGTTTGATACGCAGTATTTT. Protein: CASSDYGSTGFDTQYF.

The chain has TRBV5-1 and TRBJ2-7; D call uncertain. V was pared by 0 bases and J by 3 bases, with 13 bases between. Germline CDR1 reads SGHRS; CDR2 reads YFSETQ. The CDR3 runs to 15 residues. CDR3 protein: CASSLAGWGYYEQYF. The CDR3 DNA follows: TGCGCCAGCAGCTTGGCGGGCTGGGGATACTACGAGCAGTACTTC.

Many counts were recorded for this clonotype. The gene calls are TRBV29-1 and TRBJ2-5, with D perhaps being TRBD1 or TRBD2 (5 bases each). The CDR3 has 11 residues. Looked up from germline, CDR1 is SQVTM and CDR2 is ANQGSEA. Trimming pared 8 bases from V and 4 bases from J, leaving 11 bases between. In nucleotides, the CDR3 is TGCAGCTGGGGGTTCGGAGAGACCCAGTACTTC. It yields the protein CSWGFGETQYF.

In DNA form, the CDR3 reads TGTGCCACCCTCGCGGCAGATACGCAGTATTTT. It is translated as CATLAADTQYF. The gene calls are TRBV19 and TRBJ2-3, with D unresolved. Trimming shortened V by 10 bases and J by 4 bases, and 9 bases separated the two germline ends. This CDR3 region has 11 residues. Germline-derived CDR1 and CDR2 are LNHDA and SQIVND (reference sequence).

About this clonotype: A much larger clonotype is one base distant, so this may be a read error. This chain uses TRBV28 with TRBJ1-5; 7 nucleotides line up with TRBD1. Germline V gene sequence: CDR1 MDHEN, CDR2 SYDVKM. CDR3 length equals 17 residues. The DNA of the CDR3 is TGTGCCAGCAGTTTACGCCAACGGACAGGCGCTAATCAGCCCCGGCATTTT. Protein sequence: CASSLRQRTGANQPRHF.

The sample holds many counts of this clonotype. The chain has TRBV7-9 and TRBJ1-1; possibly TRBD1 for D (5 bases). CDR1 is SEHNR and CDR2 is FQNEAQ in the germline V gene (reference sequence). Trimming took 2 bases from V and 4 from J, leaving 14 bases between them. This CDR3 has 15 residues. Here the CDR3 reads CASSLQGGASTEAFF. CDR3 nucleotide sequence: TGTGCCAGCAGCTTACAGGGCGGGGCGAGCACTGAAGCTTTCTTT.

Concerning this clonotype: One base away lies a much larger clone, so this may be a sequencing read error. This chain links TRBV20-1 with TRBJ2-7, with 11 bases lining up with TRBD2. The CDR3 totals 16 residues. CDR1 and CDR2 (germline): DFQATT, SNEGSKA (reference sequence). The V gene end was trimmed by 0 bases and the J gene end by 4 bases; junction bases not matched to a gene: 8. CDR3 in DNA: TGCAGTGCTAGAGATAGGACTAGCGGGTGGGTTTACGAGCAGTACTTC. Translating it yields CSARDRTSGWVYEQYF.

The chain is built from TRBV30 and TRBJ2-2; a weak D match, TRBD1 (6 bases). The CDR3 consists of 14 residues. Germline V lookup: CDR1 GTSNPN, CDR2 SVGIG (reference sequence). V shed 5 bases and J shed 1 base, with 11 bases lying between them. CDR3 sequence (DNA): TGTGCCTGGGGAACGGACAGGAACACCGGGGAGCTGTTTTTT. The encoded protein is CAWGTDRNTGELFF.

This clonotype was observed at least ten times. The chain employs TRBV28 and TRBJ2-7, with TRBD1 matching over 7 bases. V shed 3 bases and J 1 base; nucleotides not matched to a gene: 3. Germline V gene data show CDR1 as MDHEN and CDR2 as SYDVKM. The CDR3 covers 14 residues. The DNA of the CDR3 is TGTGCCAGCAGTTTCCGGGACAGTTCCTACGAGCAGTACTTC. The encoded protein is CASSFRDSSYEQYF.

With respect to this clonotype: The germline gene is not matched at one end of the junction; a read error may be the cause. DNA for the CDR3: TGTGCCAGCAGTCTCGGGAACACTGTAGCTTTCTTT. This encodes CASSLGNTVAFF. This chain uses TRBV13 with TRBJ1-1; D is ambiguous. From germline, CDR1 is PRHDT and CDR2 FYEKMQ (reference sequence). The CDR3 covers 12 residues.

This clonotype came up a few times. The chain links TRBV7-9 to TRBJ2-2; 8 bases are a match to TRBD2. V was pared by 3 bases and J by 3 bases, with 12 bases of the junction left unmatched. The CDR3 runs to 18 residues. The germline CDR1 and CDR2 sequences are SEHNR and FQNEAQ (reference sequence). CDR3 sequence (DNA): TGTGCCAGCAGCTTCCCCCGGGGAAGCGGGAGTGACACCGGGGAGCTGTTTTTT. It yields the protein CASSFPRGSGSDTGELFF.

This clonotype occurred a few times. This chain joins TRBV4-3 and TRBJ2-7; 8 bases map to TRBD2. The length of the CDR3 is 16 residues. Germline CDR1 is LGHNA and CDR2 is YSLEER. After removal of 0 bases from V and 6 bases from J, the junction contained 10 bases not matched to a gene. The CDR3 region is CASSQDLPGGAGEQYF. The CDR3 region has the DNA TGCGCCAGCAGCCAAGACCTCCCCGGGGGGGCTGGCGAGCAGTACTTC.

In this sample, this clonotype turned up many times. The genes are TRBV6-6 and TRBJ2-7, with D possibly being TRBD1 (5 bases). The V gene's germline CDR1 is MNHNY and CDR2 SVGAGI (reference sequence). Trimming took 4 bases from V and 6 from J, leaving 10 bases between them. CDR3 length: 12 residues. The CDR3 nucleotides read TGTGCCAGCAGTTTACAGGTCGGCGAGCAGTACTTC. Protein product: CASSLQVGEQYF.

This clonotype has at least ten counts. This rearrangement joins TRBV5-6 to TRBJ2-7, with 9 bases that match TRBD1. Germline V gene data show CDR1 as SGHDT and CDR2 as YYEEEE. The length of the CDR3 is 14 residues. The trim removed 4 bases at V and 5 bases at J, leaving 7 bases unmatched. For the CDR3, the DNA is TGTGCCAGCAGCGGGGGACAGGGTCCCCACGAGCAGTACTTC. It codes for CASSGGQGPHEQYF. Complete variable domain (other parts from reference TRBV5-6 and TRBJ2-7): DAGVTQSPTHLIKTRGQQVTLRCSPKSGHDTVSWYQQALGQGPQFIFQYYEEEERQRGNFPDRFSGHQFPNYSSELNVNALLLGDSALYLCASSGGQGPHEQYFGPGTRLTVT.

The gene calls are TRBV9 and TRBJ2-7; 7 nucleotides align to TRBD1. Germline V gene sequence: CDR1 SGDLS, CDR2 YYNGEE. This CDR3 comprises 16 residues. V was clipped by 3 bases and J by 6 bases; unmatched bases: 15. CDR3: CASSANRDSPLGEQYF. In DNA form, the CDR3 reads TGTGCCAGCAGCGCCAACCGGGACAGCCCGCTGGGCGAGCAGTACTTC.

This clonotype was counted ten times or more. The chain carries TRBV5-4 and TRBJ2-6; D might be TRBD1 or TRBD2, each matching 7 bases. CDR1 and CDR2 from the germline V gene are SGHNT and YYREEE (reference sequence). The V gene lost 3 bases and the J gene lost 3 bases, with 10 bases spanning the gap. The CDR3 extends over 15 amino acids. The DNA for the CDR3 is TGTGCCAGCAGCTCAGGGGGGGTTGGGGCCAACGTCCTGACTTTC. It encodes CASSSGGVGANVLTF.